A selection of T cell receptor beta chains follows, all from one sample in a study of blood T cell repertoires in COVID-19. Method: immunoSEQ multiplex PCR; TCRdb's copy keeps in-frame clones and lacks some. Seen here are some 41,000 clones, approximately 86% observed once, and the top ten hold about 5.5%. The specimen was peripheral blood. The receptors derive from a man aged 35-49 years with active COVID-19. The CDR3 runs from the conserved cysteine through the conserved F or W. The D gene is left open where the match is weak. Clone size is given for some rows only: seen once, a few or many times, or a class if the clone is expanded.

v_call	clone_size	j_call	d_call	cdr3_aa	cdr3_nt
TRBV6-5	-	TRBJ1-1	-	CASSSSQGETEAFF	TGTGCCAGCAGTTCTTCACAGGGAGAGACTGAAGCTTTCTTT
TRBV7-9	-	TRBJ2-3	-	CATSSTGSTDTQYF	TGTGCCACTTCCTCGACGGGAAGCACAGATACGCAGTATTTT
TRBV5-6	-	TRBJ2-3	TRBD2	CASSLEPGLAASDTQYF	TGTGCCAGCAGCTTAGAACCAGGACTAGCGGCATCAGATACGCAGTATTTT
TRBV6-5	-	TRBJ1-1	-	CASMPIGRGTEAFF	TGTGCCAGCATGCCCATAGGGCGGGGCACTGAAGCTTTCTTT
TRBV6-5	-	TRBJ1-6	TRBD1	CASSLVGTVRNSPLHF	TGTGCCAGCAGTTTGGTCGGGACAGTTCGGAATTCACCCCTCCACTTT
TRBV27	few	TRBJ2-2	-	CASSSMGGAAWTGELFF	TGTGCCAGCAGCTCAATGGGGGGAGCAGCCTGGACCGGGGAGCTGTTTTTT
TRBV3-1/TRBV3-2	-	TRBJ2-3	TRBD2	CASSLGTSGRDDTQYF	TGTGCCAGCAGCCTTGGGACTAGCGGGAGAGACGATACGCAGTATTTT
TRBV27	once	TRBJ1-3	-	CASGSLGANTIYF	TGTGCCAGCGGCTCCTTGGGGGCAAACACCATATATTTT
TRBV6-4	-	TRBJ2-1	TRBD2	CASSEVRLAGFDEQFF	TGTGCCAGCAGTGAAGTTCGACTAGCGGGTTTCGATGAGCAGTTCTTC
TRBV18	-	TRBJ1-1	TRBD1	CASSQETGGETEAFF	TGTGCCAGCTCACAGGAAACAGGGGGCGAGACTGAAGCTTTCTTT
TRBV3-1/TRBV3-2	-	TRBJ2-5	TRBD1	CAIRTRTGETQYF	TGTGCCATCCGGACGCGGACAGGAGAGACCCAGTACTTC
TRBV25-1	medium-sized	TRBJ2-5	TRBD1	CASSFTGGASQYF	TGTGCCAGCAGCTTTACAGGGGGCGCTTCCCAGTACTTC
TRBV7-8	once	TRBJ1-2	-	CASSLARTESGYTF	TGTGCCAGCAGCTTAGCTCGGACAGAATCCGGCTACACCTTC
TRBV27	-	TRBJ2-3	-	CASSSASRPGYTQYF	TGTGCCAGCAGTTCCGCAAGCCGGCCGGGATATACGCAGTATTTT
TRBV6-5	-	TRBJ1-2	TRBD1	CASSLQGNYGYTF	TGTGCCAGCAGTCTACAGGGGAACTATGGCTACACCTTC
TRBV12-3/TRBV12-4	once	TRBJ1-1	-	CASSLLLNTEAFF	TGTGCCAGCAGTTTACTCCTGAACACTGAAGCTTTCTTT
TRBV5-6	-	TRBJ2-2	TRBD1	CASSPQGTGELFF	TGTGCCAGCAGCCCACAGGGGACCGGGGAGCTGTTTTTT
TRBV28	-	TRBJ2-7	-	CASSLSLGGRLAYEQYF	TGTGCCAGCAGTTTATCCCTGGGTGGTCGACTAGCCTACGAGCAGTACTTC
TRBV30	-	TRBJ1-2	-	CATSVPRGYTF	TGTGCTACGTCGGTGCCCCGGGGCTACACCTTC
TRBV7-9	-	TRBJ2-7	TRBD1	CASSLEGQVSYEQYF	TGTGCCAGCAGCTTAGAGGGACAGGTATCCTACGAGCAGTACTTC
TRBV3-1/TRBV3-2	-	TRBJ1-3	TRBD1	CASSLPRQGVGNTIYF	TGTGCCAGCAGCCTTCCCCGACAGGGGGTCGGAAACACCATATATTTT
TRBV15	-	TRBJ1-2	TRBD1	CATSRGQGIYGYTF	TGTGCCACCAGCAGAGGACAGGGTATCTATGGCTACACCTTC
TRBV3-1/TRBV3-2	-	TRBJ1-2	TRBD1	CASSPGTGDNYGYTF	TGTGCCAGCAGCCCCGGGACAGGGGACAACTATGGCTACACCTTC
TRBV11-2	-	TRBJ2-1	TRBD2	CASSLGGTTFSYNEQFF	TGTGCCAGCAGCTTAGGAGGGACTACATTCTCCTACAATGAGCAGTTCTTC
TRBV20-1	-	TRBJ1-5	TRBD1	CSARTGEPQHF	TGCAGTGCTAGAACAGGGGAGCCCCAGCATTTT
TRBV4-1	-	TRBJ1-4	-	CASSQRGGEKLFF	TGCGCCAGCAGCCAAAGAGGCGGTGAAAAACTGTTTTTT
TRBV6-1	-	TRBJ2-1	TRBD2	CASSETSGGINEQFF	TGTGCCAGCAGTGAGACTAGCGGGGGGATAAATGAGCAGTTCTTC
TRBV7-9	once	TRBJ2-1	-	CASSLGGGDREQFF	TGTGCCAGCAGCTTAGGAGGGGGTGACAGGGAGCAGTTCTTC
TRBV6-5	once	TRBJ1-5	TRBD1	CASSPTGEFQPQHF	TGTGCCAGCAGTCCCACAGGGGAGTTTCAGCCCCAGCATTTT
TRBV5-4	-	TRBJ2-5	TRBD2	CASSQGLAGGETQYF	TGTGCCAGCAGCCAGGGACTAGCGGGAGGAGAGACCCAGTACTTC
TRBV5-6	few	TRBJ1-2	TRBD1	CASRWDRDGYTF	TGTGCCAGCAGATGGGACAGGGATGGCTACACCTTC
TRBV5-1	-	TRBJ1-2	-	CASSWQAGPGYGYTF	TGCGCCAGCAGCTGGCAGGCGGGGCCGGGCTATGGCTACACCTTC
TRBV9	-	TRBJ2-1	TRBD2	CASSPDSGRLFDEQFF	TGTGCCAGCAGCCCGGATAGCGGGAGGCTCTTCGATGAGCAGTTCTTC
TRBV6-5	once	TRBJ1-4	-	CASSYGAPGEKLFF	TGTGCCAGCAGTTACGGGGCGCCGGGTGAAAAACTGTTTTTT
TRBV6-6	-	TRBJ1-1	TRBD1	CASSTTRTGMNTEAFF	TGTGCCAGCAGTACCACGAGGACAGGCATGAACACTGAAGCTTTCTTT
TRBV28	-	TRBJ2-7	-	CASSSPQARYRNYLQQYF	TGTGCCAGCAGTTCGCCTCAGGCACGGTACAGGAACTACTTGCAGCAGTACTTC
TRBV11-2	-	TRBJ2-7	-	CASSRSRVNYEQYF	TGTGCCAGCAGCCGAAGCAGGGTAAACTACGAGCAGTACTTC